The 24 T cell receptor beta chains given below trace back to one sample, sequenced in a study of CD8 T cells in Susac syndrome. RNA totalling about 0.5 to 1 ug underwent reverse transcription with random hexamers. MiXCR was run by TCRdb on the immunoSEQ multiplex PCR reads, yielding one entry per CDR3 protein. The repertoire holds 160,000 or so distinct CDR3 sequences, with 92% as singletons. Sequenced: CD4+ T cells from PBMCs. All receptors come from a human donor in good health.

The genes are TRBV29-1 and TRBJ2-1; 7 bases line up with TRBD2. The V gene's germline CDR1 is SQVTM and CDR2 ANQGSEA. The CDR3 covers 15 residues. Trimming cost V 7 bases and J 10 bases; bases outside gene matches: 19. The CDR3 protein is CSGSSGSGRTEEQFF. The CDR3 nucleotides read TGCAGCGGTTCCTCGGGTAGCGGGCGAACAGAGGAGCAGTTCTTC.

The chain employs TRBV20-1 and TRBJ2-5, with 8 bases identical to TRBD2. The germline V gene has CDR1 DFQATT and CDR2 SNEGSKA (reference sequence). This CDR3 region has 15 residues. The V and J ends lost 3 bases and 0 bases, in that order; junction bases with no gene match: 6. The CDR3 DNA is TGCAGTGCTAGGCAAGCGGGGGACAACCAAGAGACCCAGTACTTC. This codes for CSARQAGDNQETQYF.

The rearrangement uses TRBV24-1 and TRBJ2-2, with D hard to call. The CDR3 contains 15 residues. The V gene's germline CDR1 is KGHDR and CDR2 SFDVKD. Trimming took off 4 bases at V and 2 bases at J, with 10 bases between the two ends. CDR3 residues: CATSDTTINTGELFF. CDR3 DNA sequence: TGTGCCACCAGTGACACTACGATAAACACCGGGGAGCTGTTTTTT.

The J gene is TRBJ2-6, the V gene TRBV29-1; no clear D. V was shortened by 4 bases and J by 0 bases, with 7 bases between the two germline ends. Germline-derived CDR1 and CDR2 are SQVTM and ANQGSEA. CDR3 size: 14 residues. Here the CDR3 reads CSVARFSGANVLTF. CDR3 DNA sequence: TGCAGCGTTGCCCGCTTCTCTGGGGCCAACGTCCTGACTTTC.

In this sample, this clonotype turned up once. V and J are TRBV13 and TRBJ1-6, with TRBD1 matching 8 bases. Per germline, CDR1 PRHDT and CDR2 FYEKMQ (reference sequence). Trimming took 5 bases from V and 9 from J; bases not matched to a gene: 12. This CDR3 contains 16 residues. In DNA form, the CDR3 reads TGTGCCAGCAGCGTACGACAGGGGTTAATTGGTTCACCCCTCCACTTT. Amino acid sequence: CASSVRQGLIGSPLHF.

The rearrangement joins TRBV6-2 or TRBV6-3 to TRBJ2-2, with 7 positions matching TRBD1. The CDR3 consists of 15 residues. Germline loops: CDR1 MNHEY, CDR2 SVGEGT. V was clipped by 6 bases and J by 1 base; unmatched bases: 5. The CDR3 region is CASRGTELNTGELFF. The CDR3 region has the DNA TGTGCCAGCAGAGGGACAGAGTTGAACACCGGGGAGCTGTTTTTT.

This chain links TRBV2 with TRBJ2-5; no clear D. Between the trimmed V and J ends, which lost 4 bases and 4 bases, there was a span of 10 bases. CDR1 is SNHLY, CDR2 FYNNEI, per germline. The CDR3 loop spans 13 amino acids. CDR3 in amino acids: CASSVPSRETQYF. The CDR3 DNA follows: TGTGCCAGCAGTGTACCATCCAGAGAGACCCAGTACTTC.

The chain carries TRBV19 and TRBJ1-1; D unclear. V lost 7 bases and J 1 base, leaving 16 bases between the germline ends. The CDR3 is made up of 15 amino acids. Looked up from germline, CDR1 is LNHDA and CDR2 is SQIVND (reference sequence). The CDR3 protein is CASNTATLRNTEAFF. The CDR3 region has the DNA TGTGCCAGTAATACAGCAACCCTTAGGAACACTGAAGCTTTCTTT.

This chain connects TRBV19 to TRBJ2-1, with TRBD2 matching over 9 bases. J was trimmed by 1 base and V by 7 bases; bases with no gene match: 5. The CDR3 loop spans 15 amino acids. Germline V gene data show CDR1 as LNHDA and CDR2 as SQIVND (reference sequence). The CDR3 DNA reads as TGTGCCAGTAAAAAAGCGGGAGGTTCCTACAATGAGCAGTTCTTC. It codes for CASKKAGGSYNEQFF.

This clonotype has just a few counts. V is TRBV5-4 and J is TRBJ1-4; 10 bases map to TRBD1. J gave up 10 bases and V 4 bases, and 1 base lay outside the gene matches. The CDR3 is made up of 12 amino acids. Germline CDR1 SGHNT, CDR2 YYREEE (reference sequence). CDR3 bases: TGTGCCAGCAGCCGGGACAGGGGAAAACTGTTTTTT. Residues: CASSRDRGKLFF.

The V and J genes are TRBV2 and TRBJ2-5, with D perhaps given as TRBD1 or TRBD2 (5 bases each). V lost 4 bases to trimming and J lost 1 base, with 13 bases between them. Germline V gives CDR1 SNHLY, CDR2 FYNNEI. The CDR3 length is 15 residues. CDR3 sequence (DNA): TGTGCCAGCAGTGCATGGTATGGGGGCCAAGAGACCCAGTACTTC. As protein: CASSAWYGGQETQYF.

The J gene is TRBJ1-2, the V gene TRBV20-1; D perhaps matches TRBD1 (6 bases). The CDR3 has 12 residues. Germline CDR1 is DFQATT and CDR2 is SNEGSKA (reference sequence). V lost 3 bases and J 3 bases, leaving 8 bases between the germline ends. The CDR3 nucleotides read TGCAGTGCTAGCGCAGGGGACTATGGCTACACCTTC. It translates to CSASAGDYGYTF.

CDR3 protein: CASSLTGVTQYF. The CDR3 DNA reads TGTGCCAGCAGTTTGACAGGGGTGACCCAGTACTTC. This chain links TRBV28 with TRBJ2-5, with 8 bases fitting TRBD1. J lost 7 bases, V lost 3 bases, and 1 base had no gene match. Germline V gives CDR1 MDHEN, CDR2 SYDVKM. The CDR3 is made up of 12 amino acids.

The V gene is TRBV11-2, the J gene TRBJ2-7, with 9 positions matching TRBD1. Germline trimming cut 8 bases from V and 2 bases from J; bases unmatched to any gene: 16. Germline-derived CDR1 and CDR2 are SGHAT and FQNNGV. The length of the CDR3 is 17 residues. CDR3 loop: CASRNPGTGLGTYEQYF. In DNA, the CDR3 is TGTGCCAGCCGCAACCCCGGGACAGGGCTCGGGACCTACGAGCAGTACTTC.

CDR3 DNA sequence: TGTGCCAGCAGAGGGCCTGGAGGCTATGGCTACACCTTC. Protein sequence: CASRGPGGYGYTF. The chain joins TRBV7-3 to TRBJ1-2; D is unclear. The CDR3 consists of 13 residues. Germline V gene sequence: CDR1 SGHTA, CDR2 FQGTGA. The V end lost 6 bases, the J end lost 4 bases, and 12 bases lay between the germline ends.

V usage is TRBV5-1 and J usage is TRBJ2-7, with 13 bases that match TRBD2. CDR3 length: 16 amino acids. The V gene end was trimmed by 5 bases and the J gene end by 3 bases; junction bases not matched to a gene: 8. The V gene's germline CDR1 is SGHRS and CDR2 YFSETQ. CDR3 in amino acids: CASREGTSGTYYEQYF. DNA for the CDR3: TGCGCCAGCAGGGAAGGGACTAGCGGGACTTACTACGAGCAGTACTTC. Variable domain in full (rest from reference TRBV5-1 and TRBJ2-7): KAGVTQTPRYLIKTRGQQVTLSCSPISGHRSVSWYQQTPGQGLQFLFEYFSETQRNKGNFPGRFSGRQFSNSRSEMNVSTLELGDSALYLCASREGTSGTYYEQYFGPGTRLTVT.

V usage is TRBV29-1 and J usage is TRBJ2-3; 13 nucleotides agree with TRBD2. CDR3 length: 15 residues. Trimming took 5 bases from V and 6 from J; bases not matched to a gene: 8. Germline CDR1 and CDR2: SQVTM and ANQGSEA. The CDR3 DNA sequence: TGCAGCGTTCGAGGACTAGCGGGAGCCCCCGATACGCAGTATTTT. Translation gives CSVRGLAGAPDTQYF.

V and J are TRBV12-3 or TRBV12-4 and TRBJ2-5; D perhaps matches TRBD2 (5 bases). The CDR3 loop spans 14 amino acids. With 3 bases removed from V and 2 bases from J, the gap between germline ends came to 10 bases. The CDR3 loop is CASSFRTGQETQYF. The CDR3 DNA sequence: TGTGCCAGCAGTTTTAGGACGGGACAAGAGACCCAGTACTTC.

The chain recombines TRBV7-9 with TRBJ2-7, with 9 bases lining up with TRBD2. The V and J ends lost 3 bases and 6 bases, in that order; junction bases with no gene match: 12. Germline V CDR1 and CDR2: SEHNR, FQNEAQ (reference sequence). The CDR3 has 16 residues. The CDR3 bases are TGTGCCAGCAGCTTCGCGGGCGGGAGGGCCGATATCGAGCAGTACTTC. This gives the protein CASSFAGGRADIEQYF.

The V call is TRBV4-3, the J call TRBJ2-1, with 7 bases aligning to TRBD1. The V gene end was trimmed by 0 bases and the J gene end by 9 bases; junction bases not matched to a gene: 5. Germline V lookup: CDR1 LGHNA, CDR2 YSLEER. This CDR3 has 14 residues. CDR3 protein: CASSQEQGMREQFF. The CDR3, as DNA: TGCGCCAGCAGCCAAGAACAGGGGATGCGTGAGCAGTTCTTC.

The chain joins TRBV7-2 to TRBJ2-5, with D possibly TRBD1 on 5 matching bases. Germline V gene data show CDR1 as SGHTA and CDR2 as FQGNSA. V was pared by 7 bases and J by 7 bases, with 16 bases between. The CDR3 has 13 residues. The DNA of the CDR3 is TGTGCCAGCACCCCCCCGGGCCAGGGGACCCAGTACTTC. Protein: CASTPPGQGTQYF.

The rearrangement joins TRBV6-5 to TRBJ1-2; 9 nucleotides align to TRBD1. V lost 6 bases, J lost 8 bases, and 7 bases stayed unmatched. This CDR3 is built from 13 residues. Per the germline V gene, CDR1 is MNHEY and CDR2 is SVGAGI. The CDR3 coding sequence is TGTGCCAGCAGAGCGGGGACAGGGAAAGGCTACACCTTC. As protein: CASRAGTGKGYTF.

The chain combines TRBV20-1 with TRBJ2-7; 7 bases are a match to TRBD1. V shed 6 bases, J shed 2 bases, and the junction held 7 bases outside the gene matches. The CDR3 consists of 13 residues. Germline values: CDR1 DFQATT, CDR2 SNEGSKA (reference sequence). CDR3 sequence (DNA): TGCAGTGCCTCCCCAGGGGGAACCTACGAGCAGTACTTC. Its translation: CSASPGGTYEQYF.

The chain has TRBV20-1 and TRBJ1-1; D is uncertain. Per germline, CDR1 DFQATT and CDR2 SNEGSKA (reference sequence). This CDR3 spans 18 amino acids. With 0 bases removed from V and 0 bases from J, the gap between germline ends came to 20 bases. This CDR3 is CSARDGNWAFTLNTEAFF. In DNA, the CDR3 is TGCAGTGCTAGAGACGGTAACTGGGCATTCACTTTGAACACTGAAGCTTTCTTT.